These 29 T cell receptor beta chains came from one sample sequenced in a study of T cell responses to AZD1222 COVID-19 vaccine. The method was immunoSEQ multiplex PCR; TCRdb's version includes in-frame clones alone and lacks a portion of them. Among roughly 170,000 clones listed, 80% to 90% were seen once. Here the sequenced sample was peripheral blood, taken on day 0 of AZD1222 vaccination. These receptors all come from an adult in good health.

The chain links TRBV6-2 or TRBV6-3 to TRBJ1-2, with 7 bases fitting TRBD1. The CDR3 is made up of 15 amino acids. CDR1 and CDR2 (germline): MNHEY, SVGEGT. With V trimmed by 6 bases and J by 8 bases, 15 bases remained unmatched. CDR3 nucleotides: TGTGCCAGCAGCTTAATCGGACAGGAGTTGTCCGGCTACACCTTC. It yields the protein CASSLIGQELSGYTF.

This CDR3 is CASSLSGALEQTQYF. The CDR3 nucleotides are TGCGCCAGCAGCTTGAGCGGGGCCCTCGAACAGACCCAGTACTTC. The chain links TRBV5-1 to TRBJ2-5, with 7 bases lining up with TRBD2. Germline values: CDR1 SGHRS, CDR2 YFSETQ. The CDR3 runs 15 residues. The trim removed 1 base at V and 6 bases at J, leaving 9 bases unmatched. The whole variable domain, filled in from reference TRBV5-1 and TRBJ2-5, reads KAGVTQTPRYLIKTRGQQVTLSCSPISGHRSVSWYQQTPGQGLQFLFEYFSETQRNKGNFPGRFSGRQFSNSRSEMNVSTLELGDSALYLCASSLSGALEQTQYFGPGTRLLVL.

The gene calls are TRBV28 and TRBJ1-2; TRBD1 is a possible D gene (6 bases). V lost 2 bases to trimming and J lost 7 bases, with 11 bases between them. Germline V lookup: CDR1 MDHEN, CDR2 SYDVKM. The CDR3 runs to 13 residues. CDR3 loop: CASSLGGRVGYTF. CDR3 DNA: TGTGCCAGCAGTTTAGGGGGCCGGGTTGGCTACACCTTC.

This chain uses TRBV4-1 with TRBJ2-3; the D gene is possibly TRBD2 (6 bases). The CDR3 is made up of 13 amino acids. Germline assignment: CDR1 MGHRA and CDR2 YSYEKL. V was pared by 0 bases and J by 10 bases, with 11 bases between. CDR3 amino acids: CASSQDGGASQYF. The CDR3 DNA follows: TGCGCCAGCAGCCAAGATGGCGGGGCCTCGCAGTATTTT.

The V gene is TRBV30, the J gene TRBJ2-1; D might be TRBD2 (5 bases). The V gene lost 2 bases and the J gene lost 9 bases, with 20 bases spanning the gap. Germline CDR1 is GTSNPN and CDR2 is SVGIG (reference sequence). This CDR3 spans 15 amino acids. Written as DNA, the CDR3 is TGTGCCTGGAGTAACGGACTCCTCGGCGTGGCTGAGCAGTTCTTC. This translates into CAWSNGLLGVAEQFF.

The chain links TRBV6-5 to TRBJ2-7, with TRBD2 as a possible D gene (6 bases). From germline, CDR1 is MNHEY and CDR2 SVGAGI. The CDR3 extends over 13 amino acids. V was trimmed by 10 bases and J by 6 bases, leaving 19 bases between them. The DNA for the CDR3 is TGTGCCACCTGGGCACTAGCTTCTCTCGAGCAGTACTTC. Residues: CATWALASLEQYF.

The table lists this clone with a count of one. The CDR3 loop reads CASSYPGETQYF. The CDR3 DNA sequence: TGTGCCAGCAGTTACCCCGGGGAGACCCAGTACTTC. The rearrangement joins TRBV28 to TRBJ2-5; D is unresolved. V was clipped by 4 bases and J by 5 bases, with 8 bases between them. CDR3 length: 12 amino acids. Germline V lookup: CDR1 MDHEN, CDR2 SYDVKM.

V gene TRBV7-2 combines with J gene TRBJ2-2, with 8 positions matching TRBD1. From germline, CDR1 is SGHTA and CDR2 FQGNSA. The CDR3 is 13 residues long. Germline trimming cut 4 bases from V and 8 bases from J; bases unmatched to any gene: 3. The CDR3 bases are TGTGCCAGCAGCTCCTACAGGGGGGGGGAGCTGTTTTTT. Protein sequence: CASSSYRGGELFF.

The chain joins TRBV2 to TRBJ2-6; TRBD1 matches 11 bases. In germline, CDR1 is SNHLY, CDR2 FYNNEI. Trimming took 6 bases from V and 1 from J; bases not matched to a gene: 8. This CDR3 spans 18 amino acids. This CDR3 reads CASRPPGQGVSGANVLTF. DNA of the CDR3: TGTGCCAGCAGACCTCCGGGACAGGGGGTGTCTGGGGCCAACGTCCTGACTTTC. The full variable domain, rest sourced from reference TRBV2 and TRBJ2-6, is EPEVTQTPSHQVTQMGQEVILRCVPISNHLYFYWYRQILGQKVEFLVSFYNNEISEKSEIFDDQFSVERPDGSNFTLKIRSTKLEDSAMYFCASRPPGQGVSGANVLTFGAGSRLTVL.

The chain has TRBV7-9 and TRBJ2-1, with 11 positions matching TRBD2. There are 16 residues in the CDR3. After removal of 4 bases from V and 9 bases from J, the junction contained 11 bases not matched to a gene. Germline CDR1 and CDR2: SEHNR and FQNEAQ (reference sequence). In DNA form, the CDR3 reads TGTGCCAGCAGCTCGGGAACTAGCGGGAGACACACTGAGCAGTTCTTC. Its translation: CASSSGTSGRHTEQFF.

This rearrangement joins TRBV6-1 to TRBJ1-2; no clear D. The germline V and J ends were trimmed by 2 bases and 4 bases, with 8 bases remaining between them. The CDR3 consists of 13 residues. Germline V gene data show CDR1 as MNHNS and CDR2 as SASEGT. The CDR3 DNA is TGTGCCAGCAGTGAAAGTAGGAGCTATGGCTACACCTTC. Its translation: CASSESRSYGYTF.

This clone was found once. The gene calls are TRBV7-3 and TRBJ1-6; D remains unclear. Trimming removed 4 bases at V and 8 bases at J, with 9 bases between. Germline assignment: CDR1 SGHTA and CDR2 FQGTGA. This CDR3 is built from 13 residues. As DNA, the CDR3 is TGTGCCAGCAGCTCTCAGCAGGATTCACCCCTCCACTTT. Translating gives CASSSQQDSPLHF. Full variable domain (remainder filled in from reference TRBV7-3 and TRBJ1-6): GAGVSQTPSNKVTEKGKYVELRCDPISGHTALYWYRQSLGQGPEFLIYFQGTGAADDSGLPNDRFFAVRPEGSVSTLKIQRTERGDSAVYLCASSSQQDSPLHFGNGTRLTVT.

The rearrangement joins TRBV5-4 to TRBJ2-5, with D perhaps matching TRBD2 (5 bases). The CDR3 covers 12 residues. Trimming took 2 bases from V and 4 from J, leaving 6 bases between them. The germline V gene has CDR1 SGHNT and CDR2 YYREEE (reference sequence). This CDR3 is CASSLRGETQYF. The CDR3 DNA reads as TGTGCCAGCAGCTTACGGGGAGAGACCCAGTACTTC.

J is TRBJ1-4 and V is TRBV7-9; 8 bases are a match to TRBD1. Per the germline V gene, CDR1 is SEHNR and CDR2 is FQNEAQ (reference sequence). The CDR3 is 16 amino acids. J gave up 4 bases and V 1 base, and 5 bases lay outside the gene matches. CDR3 protein: CASSLEGGQVNEKLFF. The CDR3 DNA follows: TGTGCCAGCAGCTTAGAAGGGGGACAGGTTAATGAAAAACTGTTTTTT.

The chain links TRBV7-2 to TRBJ1-1; a weak D match, TRBD1 (6 bases). V was trimmed by 1 base and J by 3 bases, leaving 9 bases between them. Germline values: CDR1 SGHTA, CDR2 FQGNSA. CDR3 size: 14 residues. The CDR3 nucleotides read TGTGCCAGCAGCTTAGAGGCAGGGGACACTGAAGCTTTCTTT. This sequence encodes CASSLEAGDTEAFF.

This clone has just one count. The chain has TRBV19 and TRBJ1-1; no definite D call. Germline V gene lookup returns CDR1 LNHDA and CDR2 SQIVND (reference sequence). V lost 7 bases and J lost 5, with 11 bases in between. The CDR3 has 12 residues. CDR3 amino acids: CASNGRRTEAFF. CDR3 DNA: TGTGCCAGTAACGGCAGGAGGACTGAAGCTTTCTTT.

This sequence joins TRBV30 and TRBJ1-6; D gene uncertain. Germline V gene sequence: CDR1 GTSNPN, CDR2 SVGIG (reference sequence). V lost 7 bases to trimming and J lost 0 bases, with 13 bases between them. CDR3 size: 15 residues. The CDR3 DNA is TGTGCCTCGACCGCCGGAGGCTCCTATAATTCACCCCTCCACTTT. Translated: CASTAGGSYNSPLHF. Looking up the rest from reference TRBV30 and TRBJ1-6 gives the full variable domain: SQTIHQWPATLVQPVGSPLSLECTVEGTSNPNLYWYRQAAGRGLQLLFYSVGIGQISSEVPQNLSASRPQDRQFILSSKKLLLSDSGFYLCASTAGGSYNSPLHFGNGTRLTVT.

This clone showed up just a few times. The chain couples TRBV19 to TRBJ1-2; 9 bases are a match to TRBD1. CDR1 is LNHDA and CDR2 is SQIVND in the germline V gene (reference sequence). The length of the CDR3 is 15 residues. V lost 5 bases to trimming and J lost 3 bases; unmatched junction nucleotides: 7. CDR3 sequence: CASSVTGGVDYGYTF. The CDR3 nucleotides are TGTGCCAGTAGTGTCACAGGGGGCGTTGACTATGGCTACACCTTC.

Details on this clone: The junction and the germline gene differ at one end; a read error may be behind it. CDR3 nucleotides: TGTGCCAGCAGGGAAGGGGGCGGCACTAATGAAAAACTGTTTTTT. This translates into CASREGGGTNEKLFF. The rearrangement links TRBV2 to TRBJ1-4; 7 bases are shared with TRBD1. CDR3 length: 15 residues. The germline gives CDR1 SNHLY, CDR2 FYNNEI.

The V call is TRBV5-6, the J call TRBJ2-7; weak D call: TRBD2 (5 bases). Germline loops: CDR1 SGHDT, CDR2 YYEEEE. The V gene lost 0 bases and the J gene lost 0 bases, with 7 bases spanning the gap. CDR3 length: 14 amino acids. This chain's CDR3 is CASSLGGNSYEQYF. As DNA, the CDR3 is TGTGCCAGCAGCTTGGGAGGGAACTCCTACGAGCAGTACTTC.

CDR3 sequence reads: CAWRSIATNEKLFF. CDR3 in DNA: TGTGCCTGGAGATCAATTGCAACTAATGAAAAACTGTTTTTT. The V and J genes are TRBV30 and TRBJ1-4; no clear D gene. V gave up 3 bases and J gave up 0 bases, with 8 bases separating them. CDR3 length equals 14 residues. The germline CDR1 and CDR2 sequences are GTSNPN and SVGIG (reference sequence).

The chain recombines TRBV7-8 with TRBJ2-7; 7 positions agree with TRBD1. V trimming: 5 bases; J trimming: 0 bases; junction bases outside the gene matches: 10. This CDR3 has 16 residues. Germline loops: CDR1 SGHVS, CDR2 FQNEAQ. CDR3 in amino acids: CASSTRQGLSSYEQYF. CDR3 nucleotide sequence: TGTGCCAGCAGCACCCGACAGGGTCTAAGCTCCTACGAGCAGTACTTC. Based on the CDR3 plus reference TRBV7-8 and TRBJ2-7, the full variable domain is GAGVSQSPRYKVAKRGQDVALRCDPISGHVSLFWYQQALGQGPEFLTYFQNEAQLDKSGLPSDRFFAERPEGSVSTLKIQRTQQEDSAVYLCASSTRQGLSSYEQYFGPGTRLTVT.

This chain uses TRBV5-1 with TRBJ2-7; D is unclear. The CDR3 spans 14 residues. The germline V gene has CDR1 SGHRS and CDR2 YFSETQ. V was clipped by 0 bases and J by 4 bases, with 11 bases between them. The CDR3 sequence: CASSLGGDSYEQYF. CDR3 nucleotide sequence: TGCGCCAGCAGCTTGGGTGGAGATTCGTACGAGCAGTACTTC.

This clone was detected once. The chain has TRBV9 and TRBJ2-1; D not certain. The length of the CDR3 is 13 residues. Trimming took 5 bases from V and 6 from J, leaving 12 bases between them. Germline values: CDR1 SGDLS, CDR2 YYNGEE. This chain's CDR3 is CASRDLGSNEQFF. The DNA for the CDR3 is TGTGCCAGCAGAGACCTGGGATCCAATGAGCAGTTCTTC.

J is TRBJ1-1 and V is TRBV3-1 (or the pseudogene TRBV3-2); no reliable D call. The CDR3 runs to 13 residues. V gave up 5 bases and J gave up 0 bases, with 7 bases separating them. Per germline, CDR1 LGHDT and CDR2 YNNKEL (reference sequence). The CDR3 is CASSIGLNTEAFF. CDR3 sequence (DNA): TGTGCCAGCAGCATTGGACTGAACACTGAAGCTTTCTTT.

The rearrangement joins TRBV4-1 to TRBJ1-1; D call uncertain. This CDR3 comprises 12 residues. CDR1 and CDR2 from the germline V gene are MGHRA and YSYEKL. Trimming took 1 base from V and 6 from J, leaving 6 bases between them. CDR3 loop: CASSQGASEAFF. The CDR3 region has the DNA TGCGCCAGCAGCCAAGGAGCGTCTGAAGCTTTCTTT.

This sequence joins TRBV27 and TRBJ2-7, with D perhaps given as TRBD1 or TRBD2 (5 bases each). The CDR3 covers 15 residues. Deletions cut 3 bases from V and 6 bases from J, with 18 bases between. Per the germline V gene, CDR1 is MNHEY and CDR2 is SMNVEV (reference sequence). The CDR3 DNA sequence: TGTGCCAGCAGTTTGGTGGGGGTCTACGAATCCGAGCAGTACTTC. Translating gives CASSLVGVYESEQYF.

The rearrangement uses TRBV5-6 and TRBJ1-1, with D possibly matching TRBD1 (5 bases). The CDR3 covers 13 residues. The germline V gene encodes CDR1 SGHDT and CDR2 YYEEEE. Trimming left V 8 bases short and J 1 base short, with 12 bases between. The CDR3 nucleotides are TGTGCCAGTTTTCCCGGGGGGAACACTGAAGCTTTCTTT. Translating gives CASFPGGNTEAFF.

The rearrangement uses TRBV28 and TRBJ2-7; D perhaps matches TRBD1 (6 bases). The V end lost 3 bases, the J end lost 5 bases, and 11 bases lay between the germline ends. The CDR3 contains 13 residues. Germline CDR1 is MDHEN and CDR2 is SYDVKM. The CDR3 DNA is TGTGCCAGCAGTTTCTTGACAGGAAACGAGCAGTACTTC. This translates into CASSFLTGNEQYF.